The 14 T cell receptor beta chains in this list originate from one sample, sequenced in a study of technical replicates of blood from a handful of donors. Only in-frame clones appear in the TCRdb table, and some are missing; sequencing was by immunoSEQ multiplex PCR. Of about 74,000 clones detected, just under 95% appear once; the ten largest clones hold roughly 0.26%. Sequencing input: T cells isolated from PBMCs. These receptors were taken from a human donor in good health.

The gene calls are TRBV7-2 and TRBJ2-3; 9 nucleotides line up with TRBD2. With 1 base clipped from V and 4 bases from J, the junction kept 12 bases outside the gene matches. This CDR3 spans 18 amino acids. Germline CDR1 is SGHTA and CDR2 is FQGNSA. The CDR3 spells CASSLGKGLAGPSDTQYF. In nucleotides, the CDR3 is TGTGCCAGCAGCTTAGGAAAGGGACTAGCCGGGCCCTCAGATACGCAGTATTTT.

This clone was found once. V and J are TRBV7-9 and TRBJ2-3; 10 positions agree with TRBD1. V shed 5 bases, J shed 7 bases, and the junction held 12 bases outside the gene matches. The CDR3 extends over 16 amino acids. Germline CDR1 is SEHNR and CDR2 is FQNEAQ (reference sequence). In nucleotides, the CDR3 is TGTGCCAGCAGCCCAAGACAGGGGGCCTACAAGCATACGCAGTATTTT. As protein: CASSPRQGAYKHTQYF.

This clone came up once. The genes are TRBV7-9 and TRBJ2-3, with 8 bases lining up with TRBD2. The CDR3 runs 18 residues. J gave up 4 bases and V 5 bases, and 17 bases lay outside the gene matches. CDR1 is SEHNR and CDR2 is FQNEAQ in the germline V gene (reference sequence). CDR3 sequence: CASSPEAREANGADTQYF. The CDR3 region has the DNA TGTGCCAGCAGCCCTGAGGCGCGGGAGGCCAATGGTGCAGATACGCAGTATTTT.

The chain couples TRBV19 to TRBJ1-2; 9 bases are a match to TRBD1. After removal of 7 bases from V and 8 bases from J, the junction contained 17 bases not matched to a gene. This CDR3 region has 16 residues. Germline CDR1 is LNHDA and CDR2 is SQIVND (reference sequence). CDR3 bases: TGTGCCAGTAAAGGGAGGGACAGGGCCCATTCGAGGGGCTACACCTTC. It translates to CASKGRDRAHSRGYTF.

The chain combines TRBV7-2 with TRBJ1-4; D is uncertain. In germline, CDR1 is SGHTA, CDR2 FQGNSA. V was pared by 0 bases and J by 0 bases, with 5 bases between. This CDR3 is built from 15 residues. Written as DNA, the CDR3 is TGTGCCAGCAGCTTAGCTATAGCAACTAATGAAAAACTGTTTTTT. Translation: CASSLAIATNEKLFF.

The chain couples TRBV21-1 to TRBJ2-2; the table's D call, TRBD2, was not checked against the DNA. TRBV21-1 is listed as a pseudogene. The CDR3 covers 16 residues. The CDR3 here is CASSKIGGMETGELFF. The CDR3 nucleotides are TGTGCCAGCAGCAAAATAGGCGGGATGGAAACCGGGGAGCTGTTTTTT.

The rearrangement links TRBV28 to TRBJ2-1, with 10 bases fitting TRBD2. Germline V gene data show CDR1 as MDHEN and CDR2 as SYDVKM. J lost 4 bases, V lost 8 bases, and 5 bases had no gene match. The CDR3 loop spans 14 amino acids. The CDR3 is CASLTSGKYNEQFF. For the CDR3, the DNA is TGTGCCAGCCTAACTAGCGGGAAATACAATGAGCAGTTCTTC.

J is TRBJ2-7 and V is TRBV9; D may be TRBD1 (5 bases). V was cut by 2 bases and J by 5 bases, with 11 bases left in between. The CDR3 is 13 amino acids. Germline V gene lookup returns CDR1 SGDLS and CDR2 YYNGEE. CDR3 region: CASSVQGTDEQYF. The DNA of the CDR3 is TGTGCCAGCAGCGTTCAGGGAACCGACGAGCAGTACTTC.

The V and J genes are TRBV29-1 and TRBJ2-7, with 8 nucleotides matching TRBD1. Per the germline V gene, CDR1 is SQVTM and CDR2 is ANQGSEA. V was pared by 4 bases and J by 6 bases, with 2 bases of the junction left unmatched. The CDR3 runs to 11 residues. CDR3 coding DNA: TGCAGCGTTGTTACAGGGGGCGAGCAGTACTTC. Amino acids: CSVVTGGEQYF.

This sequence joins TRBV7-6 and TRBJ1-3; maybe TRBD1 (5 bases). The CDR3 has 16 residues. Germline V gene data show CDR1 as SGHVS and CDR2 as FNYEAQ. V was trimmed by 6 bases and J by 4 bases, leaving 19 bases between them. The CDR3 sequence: CASSLEWGVHGNTIYF. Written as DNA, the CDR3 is TGTGCCAGCAGTCTGGAGTGGGGGGTTCACGGAAACACCATATATTTT.

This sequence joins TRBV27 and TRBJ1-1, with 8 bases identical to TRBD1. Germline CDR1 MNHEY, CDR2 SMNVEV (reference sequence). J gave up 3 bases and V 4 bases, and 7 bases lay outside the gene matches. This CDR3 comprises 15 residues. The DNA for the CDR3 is TGTGCCAGCAGTTCGTTCAGGGGGCTGGACACTGAAGCTTTCTTT. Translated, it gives CASSSFRGLDTEAFF.

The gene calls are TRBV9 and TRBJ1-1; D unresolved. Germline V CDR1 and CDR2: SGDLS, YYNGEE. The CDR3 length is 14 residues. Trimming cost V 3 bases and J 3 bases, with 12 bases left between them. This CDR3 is CASSGGLSDTEAFF. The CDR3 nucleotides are TGTGCCAGCAGCGGAGGGCTCTCTGACACTGAAGCTTTCTTT.

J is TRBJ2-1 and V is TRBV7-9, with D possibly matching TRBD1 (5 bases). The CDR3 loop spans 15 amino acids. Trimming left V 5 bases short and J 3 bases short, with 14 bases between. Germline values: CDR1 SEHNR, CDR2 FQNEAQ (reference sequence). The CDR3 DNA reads TGTGCCAGCAGCCTACCGGACACAGGCTACAATGAGCAGTTCTTC. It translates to CASSLPDTGYNEQFF.

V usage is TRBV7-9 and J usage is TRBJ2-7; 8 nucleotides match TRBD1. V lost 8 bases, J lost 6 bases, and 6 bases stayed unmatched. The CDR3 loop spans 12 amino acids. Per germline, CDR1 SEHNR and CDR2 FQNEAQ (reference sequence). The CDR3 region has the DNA TGTGCCAGCGCCACAGGGGGACGCGAGCAGTACTTC. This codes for CASATGGREQYF.